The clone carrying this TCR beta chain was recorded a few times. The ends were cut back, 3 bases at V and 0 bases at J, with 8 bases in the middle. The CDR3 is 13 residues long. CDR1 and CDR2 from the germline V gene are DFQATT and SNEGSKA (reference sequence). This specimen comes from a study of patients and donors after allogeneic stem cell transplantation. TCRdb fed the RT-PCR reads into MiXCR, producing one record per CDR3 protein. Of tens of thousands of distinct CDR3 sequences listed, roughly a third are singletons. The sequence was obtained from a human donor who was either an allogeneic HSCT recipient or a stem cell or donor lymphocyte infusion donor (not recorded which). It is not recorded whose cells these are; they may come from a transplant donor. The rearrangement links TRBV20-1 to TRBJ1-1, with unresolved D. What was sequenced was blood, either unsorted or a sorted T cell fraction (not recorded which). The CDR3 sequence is CSASWQVNTEAFF. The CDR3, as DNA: TGCAGTGCTAGTTGGCAGGTGAACACTGAAGCTTTCTTT.